Following are 32 T cell receptor beta chains from one sample sequenced in a study of CXCR3-negative and CXCR3-positive naive CD8 T cells. 5' RACE that incorporated UMI labels was used to prepare the TRB cDNA libraries. TCRdb reanalyzed the 5' RACE reads and collapses them to one entry per CDR3 protein, without DNA. This table lists 65,000 to 85,000 distinct CDR3 sequences. The sequencing input was naive CXCR3- CD8+ T cells from blood. Noted subset: CD45RO-CCR7+CD27+CD95- naive CD8+ T cells lacking CXCR3 (TNR3-). The origin of the receptors is a human donor in good health. Some clones in this sample may be carry-over from other donors' samples.

The chain employs TRBV29-1 and TRBJ2-6; no DNA is available, so the TRBD2 call from TCRdb remains unchecked. Germline V gene lookup returns CDR1 SQVTM and CDR2 ANQGSEA. This CDR3 region has 15 residues. Here the CDR3 reads CSVWQGDSGANVLTF. Combining the CDR3 with reference TRBV29-1 and TRBJ2-6 gives the whole variable domain SAVISQKPSRDICQRGTSLTIQCQVDSQVTMMFWYRQQPGQSLTLIATANQGSEATYESGFVIDKFPISRPNLTFSTLTVSNMSPEDSSIYLCSVWQGDSGANVLTFGAGSRLTVL.

This chain's CDR3 is CVSCWGNEQFF. The V and J genes are TRBV28 and TRBJ2-1; absent DNA, TCRdb's TRBD1 call cannot be checked. CDR1 is MDHEN, CDR2 SYDVKM, per germline. The CDR3 runs 11 residues.

The chain combines TRBV6-5 with TRBJ1-1. The CDR3 sequence is 13 residues long. CDR1 is MNHEY and CDR2 is SVGAGI in the germline V gene. The CDR3 sequence is CASSSTRASEAFF.

The V gene is TRBV29-1, the J gene TRBJ2-3; the TRBD1 assignment by TCRdb is unverifiable without DNA. There are 15 residues in the CDR3. The germline V gene encodes CDR1 SQVTM and CDR2 ANQGSEA. CDR3 loop: CSVEAAGGAADTQYF.

This rearrangement joins TRBV11-2 to TRBJ2-2; TCRdb indicates TRBD1, and absent DNA this call remains unverified. Germline V lookup: CDR1 SGHAT, CDR2 FQNNGV. The CDR3 sequence is 15 residues long. CDR3 amino acids: CASSPPRPDTGELFF.

V and J are TRBV12-3 or TRBV12-4 and TRBJ2-2. This CDR3 is 12 amino acids long. The CDR3 sequence: CATRGWTGELFF.

The chain employs TRBV28 and TRBJ1-2. The germline V gene has CDR1 MDHEN and CDR2 SYDVKM. The CDR3 covers 14 residues. The CDR3 sequence is CASSLFGTAVDYTF.

The chain combines TRBV7-8 with TRBJ2-2; the TCRdb call, TRBD2, lacks DNA for checking. This CDR3 has 15 residues. Germline loops: CDR1 SGHVS, CDR2 FQNEAQ. The chain's CDR3 is CASSLAGGPAGELFF.

CDR3 sequence reads: CASSLPPLAVAYNEQFF. V usage is TRBV28 and J usage is TRBJ2-1; TCRdb indicates TRBD2, and absent DNA this call remains unverified. The CDR3 spans 17 residues. Germline V gene data show CDR1 as MDHEN and CDR2 as SYDVKM.

The genes are TRBV28 and TRBJ2-1; the D gene TCRdb calls, TRBD1, cannot be checked with no DNA. The CDR3 is 16 amino acids. The germline V gene has CDR1 MDHEN and CDR2 SYDVKM. The CDR3 reads CASRPDRGNSYNEQFF.

CDR3 loop: CASSYSPKGLDYGYTF. The chain joins TRBV6-2 or TRBV6-3 to TRBJ1-2. The CDR3 loop spans 16 amino acids. The germline CDR1 and CDR2 sequences are MNHEY and SVGEGT.

The chain joins TRBV13 to TRBJ1-2. The V gene's germline CDR1 is PRHDT and CDR2 FYEKMQ (reference sequence). CDR3 size: 17 residues. This CDR3 is CASSSLTDATSNYGYTF.

The gene calls are TRBV14 and TRBJ2-3; with no DNA, the TCRdb D assignment of TRBD2 cannot be verified. Germline V CDR1 and CDR2: SGHDN, FVKESK. CDR3 length: 18 amino acids. The CDR3 is CASSQALLAGGITDTQYF.

This chain links TRBV13 with TRBJ2-7; lacking DNA, the TRBD1 call made by TCRdb goes unchecked. Germline-derived CDR1 and CDR2 are PRHDT and FYEKMQ (reference sequence). This CDR3 has 12 amino acids. The CDR3 region is CASARRPYEQYF.

CDR3 protein: CASSLADLGGIYEQYF. This chain links TRBV7-9 with TRBJ2-7; TCRdb selects TRBD1, and the lack of DNA leaves this call unchecked. Germline CDR1 and CDR2: SEHNR and FQNEAQ (reference sequence). The CDR3 consists of 16 residues. Full variable domain (remainder filled in from reference TRBV7-9 and TRBJ2-7): DTGVSQNPRHKITKRGQNVTFRCDPISEHNRLYWYRQTLGQGPEFLTYFQNEAQLEKSRLLSDRFSAERPKGSFSTLEIQRTEQGDSAMYLCASSLADLGGIYEQYFGPGTRLTVT.

The chain couples TRBV29-1 to TRBJ2-7; TCRdb proposes TRBD1, but this gene call is untestable without DNA. Germline loops: CDR1 SQVTM, CDR2 ANQGSEA. The CDR3 has 13 amino acids. CDR3 sequence: CSARTGNLYEQYF.

The V and J genes are TRBV20-1 and TRBJ1-2; the D call from TCRdb, TRBD1, cannot be confirmed without DNA. Germline CDR1 DFQATT, CDR2 SNEGSKA (reference sequence). There are 18 residues in the CDR3. CDR3 protein: CSARDPVWDRGKRGGYTF.

This chain joins TRBV7-9 and TRBJ1-1; TCRdb reports TRBD1, a call that lacks DNA to check it against. Germline values: CDR1 SEHNR, CDR2 FQNEAQ (reference sequence). The CDR3 is 15 amino acids. CDR3: CASSSLQGVNTEAFF.

This chain connects TRBV7-9 to TRBJ1-6; TCRdb gives TRBD1 as the D gene, but with no DNA this cannot be confirmed. Per germline, CDR1 SEHNR and CDR2 FQNEAQ (reference sequence). The CDR3 has 13 amino acids. CDR3 residues: CASSPGQSSPLHF.

The chain combines TRBV6-4 with TRBJ2-3; TCRdb outputs TRBD2, but without DNA this stays unchecked. Germline-derived CDR1 and CDR2 are MRHNA and SNTAGT. The CDR3 covers 15 residues. The CDR3 here is CASSASAGGLDTQYF.

This chain uses TRBV9 with TRBJ1-1; the D call of TRBD1 rests on TCRdb alone, since no DNA is present to check it. From germline, CDR1 is SGDLS and CDR2 YYNGEE. The CDR3 extends over 17 amino acids. The CDR3 spells CASNLVPGQGMNTEAFF.

The genes are TRBV28 and TRBJ2-3. Germline V CDR1 and CDR2: MDHEN, SYDVKM. The CDR3 totals 15 residues. The CDR3 is CASSFVSGSTDTQYF. Supplemented by reference TRBV28 and TRBJ2-3, the full variable domain reads DVKVTQSSRYLVKRTGEKVFLECVQDMDHENMFWYRQDPGLGLRLIYFSYDVKMKEKGDIPEGYSVSREKKERFSLILESASTNQTSMYLCASSFVSGSTDTQYFGPGTRLTVL.

The V gene is TRBV5-1, the J gene TRBJ1-1. Germline loops: CDR1 SGHRS, CDR2 YFSETQ. The CDR3 extends over 13 amino acids. CDR3 sequence reads: CASSSDLGTEAFF.

The V and J genes are TRBV28 and TRBJ2-7; TCRdb proposes TRBD2, but this gene call is untestable without DNA. CDR1 and CDR2 from the germline V gene are MDHEN and SYDVKM. The CDR3 totals 16 residues. CDR3 in amino acids: CASSLAGTSGGYEQYF. Filled out from reference TRBV28 and TRBJ2-7, the complete variable domain reads DVKVTQSSRYLVKRTGEKVFLECVQDMDHENMFWYRQDPGLGLRLIYFSYDVKMKEKGDIPEGYSVSREKKERFSLILESASTNQTSMYLCASSLAGTSGGYEQYFGPGTRLTVT.

The V gene is TRBV5-1, the J gene TRBJ2-3; TCRdb outputs TRBD2, but without DNA this stays unchecked. The CDR3 loop spans 13 amino acids. The germline CDR1 and CDR2 sequences are SGHRS and YFSETQ. The CDR3 here is CASSETGGDTQYF. Together with reference TRBV5-1 and TRBJ2-3, the CDR3 gives the full variable domain: KAGVTQTPRYLIKTRGQQVTLSCSPISGHRSVSWYQQTPGQGLQFLFEYFSETQRNKGNFPGRFSGRQFSNSRSEMNVSTLELGDSALYLCASSETGGDTQYFGPGTRLTVL.

V usage is TRBV20-1 and J usage is TRBJ2-7; the D call from TCRdb, TRBD1, cannot be confirmed without DNA. Germline values: CDR1 DFQATT, CDR2 SNEGSKA (reference sequence). This CDR3 has 15 residues. The CDR3 reads CSAREGQGFSYEQYF.

The CDR3 loop reads CASSFRPDTQYF. The chain couples TRBV7-9 to TRBJ2-3. The CDR3 is made up of 12 amino acids. Germline V gives CDR1 SEHNR, CDR2 FQNEAQ (reference sequence). Complete variable domain (other parts from reference TRBV7-9 and TRBJ2-3): DTGVSQNPRHKITKRGQNVTFRCDPISEHNRLYWYRQTLGQGPEFLTYFQNEAQLEKSRLLSDRFSAERPKGSFSTLEIQRTEQGDSAMYLCASSFRPDTQYFGPGTRLTVL.

The V and J genes are TRBV20-1 and TRBJ2-7; TCRdb proposes TRBD1, but this gene call is untestable without DNA. The germline V gene has CDR1 DFQATT and CDR2 SNEGSKA (reference sequence). This CDR3 is built from 16 residues. CDR3 loop: CSARWPGQGVWYEQYF.

This sequence joins TRBV4-3 and TRBJ1-3. The germline V gene has CDR1 LGHNA and CDR2 YSLEER. The CDR3 is 17 amino acids. The CDR3 sequence is CASSQGTVQSSGNTIYF.

The J gene is TRBJ2-5, the V gene TRBV20-1; the D call from TCRdb, TRBD2, cannot be confirmed without DNA. The CDR3 spans 13 residues. Per germline, CDR1 DFQATT and CDR2 SNEGSKA (reference sequence). The CDR3 loop is CSARVADQETQYF.

The J gene is TRBJ2-5, the V gene TRBV6-5; TCRdb designates TRBD1, a call that cannot be tested without DNA. Germline CDR1 MNHEY, CDR2 SVGAGI. CDR3 length: 13 amino acids. The CDR3 loop reads CASSLTGFETQYF.

Considering frequency, this clonotype is medium-sized. The V call is TRBV29-1, the J call TRBJ2-5; TCRdb proposes TRBD1, but this gene call is untestable without DNA. The germline V gene encodes CDR1 SQVTM and CDR2 ANQGSEA. The CDR3 has 12 residues. The chain's CDR3 is CSVGGVGETQYF.